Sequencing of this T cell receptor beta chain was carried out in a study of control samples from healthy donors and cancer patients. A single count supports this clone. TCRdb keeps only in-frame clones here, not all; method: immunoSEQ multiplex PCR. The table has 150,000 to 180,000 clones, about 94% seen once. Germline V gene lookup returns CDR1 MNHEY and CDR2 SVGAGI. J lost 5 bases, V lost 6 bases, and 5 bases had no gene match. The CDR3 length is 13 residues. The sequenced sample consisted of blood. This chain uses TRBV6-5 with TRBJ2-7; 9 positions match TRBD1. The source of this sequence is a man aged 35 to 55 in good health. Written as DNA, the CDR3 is TGTGCCAGCAGACAAACAGGGGGCCACGAGCAGTACTTC. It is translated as CASRQTGGHEQYF.